The next 17 T cell receptor beta chains were all read from a single sample in a study of cytomegalovirus exposure and HLA in healthy donors. The study ran its PCR with 60 Vbeta and 13 Jbeta primers. Using immunoSEQ multiplex PCR, the repertoire was profiled, and TCRdb retains in-frame clones only, with some absent. The table has approximately 150,000 clones, about 70% seen once. Sequencing used PBMCs. These receptors were collected from a woman in her thirties or forties in good health and CMV-seronegative.

This chain links TRBV4-1 with TRBJ2-5; 15 nucleotides agree with TRBD2. The germline gives CDR1 MGHRA, CDR2 YSYEKL. CDR3 length equals 16 residues. V was pared by 4 bases and J by 2 bases, with 2 bases of the junction left unmatched. The CDR3 sequence: CASSPGLAGGQETQYF. CDR3 DNA sequence: TGCGCCAGCAGCCCGGGACTAGCGGGGGGACAAGAGACCCAGTACTTC.

As for this clone: It is unclear where the CDR3 begins or ends on the DNA, so no DNA is shown, and the CDR3 is as TCRdb lists it. The chain links TRBV28 to TRBJ1-1; the D call of TRBD1 is as the table states it, not checked on the DNA. The germline CDR1 and CDR2 sequences are MDHEN and SYDVKM. The CDR3 comprises 12 residues, both ends counted. This CDR3 is CASSKFGQGILW.

This clone was counted only a few times. The chain combines TRBV7-9 with TRBJ1-4; 7 bases fit TRBD1. Per germline, CDR1 SEHNR and CDR2 FQNEAQ (reference sequence). After removal of 5 bases from V and 5 bases from J, the junction contained 11 bases not matched to a gene. CDR3 length: 16 residues. CDR3 DNA sequence: TGTGCCAGCAGCATACCCCGGGACAGTGAGAATGAAAAACTGTTTTTT. The encoded protein is CASSIPRDSENEKLFF.

In this sample, this clone turned up once. V gene TRBV10-3 combines with J gene TRBJ1-2; 8 positions match TRBD1. This CDR3 contains 14 residues. CDR1 and CDR2 from the germline V gene are ENHRY and SYGVKD. V shed 4 bases, J shed 7 bases, and the junction held 8 bases outside the gene matches. The CDR3 is CAISALQGVSGYTF. In DNA, the CDR3 is TGTGCCATCAGTGCACTACAGGGGGTATCTGGCTACACCTTC.

This chain links TRBV12-2 with TRBJ1-6; the table's D call of TRBD1 was not tested on the DNA. TRBV12-2 is a documented pseudogene. CDR3 size: 14 residues. The CDR3 coding sequence is TGTGCAAGTCGCTTAGCTGACAGGGATTCACCCCTCCACTTT. As protein: CASRLADRDSPLHF.

The chain joins TRBV5-4 to TRBJ2-5; tentatively, D is TRBD2 (7 bases). V was trimmed by 2 bases and J by 5 bases, leaving 16 bases between them. The CDR3 length is 15 residues. In germline, CDR1 is SGHNT, CDR2 YYREEE (reference sequence). The CDR3 loop reads CASSLIGGRWETQYF. CDR3 coding DNA: TGTGCCAGCAGCTTAATCGGGGGGCGATGGGAGACCCAGTACTTC.

The genes are TRBV18 and TRBJ1-4; tentatively, D is TRBD1 (6 bases). V dropped 6 bases and J dropped 6 bases, with 11 bases sitting between them. Per germline, CDR1 KGHSH and CDR2 LQKENI. The CDR3 is made up of 13 amino acids. CDR3 region: CASSRNRDEKLFF. As DNA, the CDR3 is TGTGCCAGCTCCCGGAACAGGGATGAAAAACTGTTTTTT.

The count of this clone is one. The chain uses TRBV7-2 and TRBJ2-3; D is perhaps TRBD2 (5 bases). Looked up from germline, CDR1 is SGHTA and CDR2 is FQGNSA. CDR3 length equals 13 residues. V lost 6 bases and J lost 2, with 9 bases in between. The CDR3 DNA reads TGTGCCAGCAGTTCTAGCCCCACAGATACGCAGTATTTT. This gives the protein CASSSSPTDTQYF.

This clone has a handful of counts. This chain connects TRBV6-1 to TRBJ2-2, with 8 bases matching TRBD1. V gave up 6 bases and J gave up 4 bases; unmatched junction bases: 4. Germline loops: CDR1 MNHNS, CDR2 SASEGT. The length of the CDR3 is 14 residues. For the CDR3, the DNA is TGTGCCAGCAGCCTGACAGGGGCCACCGGGGAGCTGTTTTTT. It specifies CASSLTGATGELFF.

This clone came up once. The V and J genes are TRBV5-1 and TRBJ2-7; 9 nucleotides line up with TRBD1. J lost 0 bases, V lost 6 bases, and 4 bases had no gene match. The CDR3 totals 14 residues. Germline assignment: CDR1 SGHRS and CDR2 YFSETQ. In DNA, the CDR3 is TGCGCCAGCAACACGGGACAGGGCTCCTACGAGCAGTACTTC. It codes for CASNTGQGSYEQYF.

The chain is built from TRBV5-1 and TRBJ1-5; possibly TRBD1 for D (5 bases). The V gene lost 1 base and the J gene lost 6 bases, with 14 bases spanning the gap. The germline V gene has CDR1 SGHRS and CDR2 YFSETQ. The CDR3 is made up of 15 amino acids. The CDR3 DNA is TGCGCCAGCAGCTTGTGGGGTGGGGCAGGTCAGCCCCAGCATTTT. This sequence encodes CASSLWGGAGQPQHF.

The chain combines TRBV2 with TRBJ1-1, with TRBD1 matching 12 bases. V dropped 7 bases and J dropped 4; count of bases not matched to a gene: 4. The CDR3 spans 14 residues. Per germline, CDR1 SNHLY and CDR2 FYNNEI. This CDR3 is CASTLGQGATEAFF. The CDR3 nucleotides are TGTGCCAGCACCTTGGGACAGGGGGCCACTGAAGCTTTCTTT.

This chain uses TRBV4-1 with TRBJ1-6, with 10 positions matching TRBD1. V lost 1 base and J lost 6; bases outside the gene matches: 9. Germline values: CDR1 MGHRA, CDR2 YSYEKL. CDR3 length equals 18 residues. CDR3 nucleotides: TGCGCCAGCAGCCAAGCGGGAGGGAGGACAGGGGGTAATTCACCCCTCCACTTT. This sequence encodes CASSQAGGRTGGNSPLHF.

The chain has TRBV6-4 and TRBJ1-1, with 7 bases aligning to TRBD1. The CDR3 sequence is 14 residues long. CDR1 is MRHNA, CDR2 SNTAGT, per germline. Trimming cost V 2 bases and J 8 bases; bases outside gene matches: 8. CDR3 in amino acids: CASSDPGQMIEAFF. CDR3 bases: TGTGCCAGCAGTGACCCGGGACAGATGATAGAAGCTTTCTTT.

The rearrangement uses TRBV7-8 and TRBJ2-7, with D possibly TRBD2 on 7 matching bases. Trimming left V 4 bases short and J 2 bases short, with 12 bases between. The CDR3 extends over 14 amino acids. The germline V gene has CDR1 SGHVS and CDR2 FQNEAQ. CDR3 sequence (DNA): TGTGCCAGCAGCTCCCGGGGGGCCCCCTACGAGCAGTACTTC. Protein: CASSSRGAPYEQYF.

V is TRBV6-5 and J is TRBJ2-3, with 11 bases identical to TRBD2. This CDR3 has 16 amino acids. The V and J ends lost 2 bases and 5 bases, in that order; junction bases with no gene match: 6. Germline V gene lookup returns CDR1 MNHEY and CDR2 SVGAGI. Here the CDR3 DNA reads TGTGCCAGCAGTTACGGGTTAGCGGGGGGGGAAGATACGCAGTATTTT. Translation gives CASSYGLAGGEDTQYF.

There are a few counts of this clone. This chain joins TRBV2 and TRBJ2-5, with a tentative D call TRBD1 (6 bases). The germline V gene encodes CDR1 SNHLY and CDR2 FYNNEI. The germline V and J ends were trimmed by 4 bases and 3 bases, with 12 bases remaining between them. The CDR3 extends over 14 amino acids. This CDR3 is CASSVSAGEETQYF. The DNA of the CDR3 is TGTGCCAGCAGTGTTTCCGCAGGGGAAGAGACCCAGTACTTC.